The clone carrying this T cell receptor beta chain was counted a few times. Only in-frame clones appear in the TCRdb table, and some are missing; sequencing was by immunoSEQ multiplex PCR. The sample shows about 260,000 clones, over 70% of them seen only once. The data stem from a study of blood T cell repertoires in COVID-19. Overall study: Sources were T cells, B-cell-depleted T cells, or PBMCs; the material itself was cDNA or gDNA.

V dropped 5 bases and J dropped 1 base, with 12 bases sitting between them. Germline CDR1 MNHEY, CDR2 SVGEGT. CDR3 length: 15 residues. The source material was peripheral blood. The chain uses TRBV6-2 or TRBV6-3 and TRBJ2-1, with TRBD2 as a possible D gene (5 bases). The sequence was collected from a human donor in a cohort sampled during active COVID-19. CDR3 coding DNA: TGTGCCAGCAGTGCTCCGGGAATTTCCTACAATGAGCAGTTCTTC. Translating gives CASSAPGISYNEQFF.